This T cell receptor beta chain was captured in a study of shared clonotypes between healthy human individuals. This table comes from immunoSEQ multiplex PCR, and its TCRdb copy is limited to in-frame clones, with some not included. The sample holds roughly 2.2 million clones; 90% to 95% are singletons and the top ten take 0.35% to 0.5%. This CDR3 contains 14 residues. The germline V gene encodes CDR1 SGDLS and CDR2 YYNGEE. The V and J ends lost 3 bases and 4 bases respectively, with 11 bases between them. Study-level results: Larger estimated richness was generally seen in naive subsets than in memory subsets.

Partitioning of CD4+ cells yielded a CD45RA+ naive subset and a CD45RA-negative memory subset. With respect to this clone: Its antigen is not identified.

This TCR came from a man younger than 30 in good health. Some clones in this sample may be carry-over from other donors' samples. Sequenced sample: naive CD4+ T cells from PBMCs. The subset was: CD45RA+ positively selected. V gene TRBV9 combines with J gene TRBJ2-1, with TRBD1 as a possible D gene (6 bases). The CDR3 nucleotides read TGTGCCAGCAGCGGACAGGTCCAATACAATGAGCAGTTCTTC. Amino acid sequence: CASSGQVQYNEQFF. Full variable domain (outside the CDR3, taken from reference TRBV9 and TRBJ2-1): DSGVTQTPKHLITATGQRVTLRCSPRSGDLSVYWYQQSLDQGLQFLIQYYNGEERAKGNILERFSAQQFPDLHSELNLSSLELGDSALYFCASSGQVQYNEQFFGPGTRLTVL.